These T cell receptor beta chains were read from a single sample in a study of cytomegalovirus exposure and HLA in healthy donors. Data came from immunoSEQ multiplex PCR; TCRdb stores just in-frame clones and leaves some out. The data show 100,000 to 150,000 clones, with about two thirds seen just once and nearly 8.5% held by the top ten. The material sequenced was PBMCs. These receptors came from a woman between 40 and 55 years old in good health and CMV-seropositive. Both conserved end residues are part of each CDR3. Each record gives: D gene, J gene, clone size, V gene, CDR3 DNA, CDR3 protein. D genes are given only for firm matches. Clone sizes are given selectively: once, few, many, or a class where the clone is expanded.

d_call: .; j_call: TRBJ1-5; clone_size: .; v_call: TRBV19; cdr3_nt: TGTGCCAGTAGTCGCGGGGAGGGTGATCAGCCCCAGCATTTT; cdr3_aa: CASSRGEGDQPQHF
d_call: TRBD1; j_call: TRBJ1-1; clone_size: once; v_call: TRBV27; cdr3_nt: TGTGCCAGCAGTGCCCAGGGGGATCAGACTGAAGCTTTCTTT; cdr3_aa: CASSAQGDQTEAFF
d_call: .; j_call: TRBJ1-1; clone_size: few; v_call: TRBV6-4; cdr3_nt: TGTGCCAGCAGTGAGGACTGGGGCACTGAAGCTTTCTTT; cdr3_aa: CASSEDWGTEAFF
d_call: TRBD2; j_call: TRBJ2-2; clone_size: few; v_call: TRBV10-3; cdr3_nt: TGTGCCACCAAGATAGCGGGTACGAACACCGGGGAGCTGTTTTTT; cdr3_aa: CATKIAGTNTGELFF
d_call: TRBD1; j_call: TRBJ1-2; clone_size: .; v_call: TRBV7-9; cdr3_nt: TGTGCCAGCAGCCGGGACAGAAACTATGGCTACACCTTC; cdr3_aa: CASSRDRNYGYTF
d_call: .; j_call: TRBJ2-1; clone_size: .; v_call: TRBV6-1; cdr3_nt: TGTGCCAGCAGTGAAGTAGGCTTAGCATTAGGTGAGCAGTTCTTC; cdr3_aa: CASSEVGLALGEQFF
d_call: .; j_call: TRBJ1-2; clone_size: once; v_call: TRBV23-1; cdr3_nt: TGCGCCAGCAGCTTCTGGCGGAGGCGGAATTATGGCTACACCTTC; cdr3_aa: CASSFWRRRNYGYTF
d_call: TRBD2; j_call: TRBJ2-7; clone_size: .; v_call: TRBV10-3; cdr3_nt: TGTGCCAGCAGAATCCTAGCGGGGGGAACCTACGAGCAGTACTTC; cdr3_aa: CASRILAGGTYEQYF
d_call: TRBD1; j_call: TRBJ1-1; clone_size: .; v_call: TRBV5-1; cdr3_nt: TGCGCCAGCAGCCTGGGACAGGAAGCTTTCTTT; cdr3_aa: CASSLGQEAFF
d_call: .; j_call: TRBJ2-7; clone_size: .; v_call: TRBV5-1; cdr3_nt: TGCGCCAGCAGCTTGGACGCCAGGGGCTACGAGCAGTACTTC; cdr3_aa: CASSLDARGYEQYF
d_call: TRBD2; j_call: TRBJ2-1; clone_size: .; v_call: TRBV5-4; cdr3_nt: TGTGCCAGCAGCTTGGGGCGCGGGGGAACGTCATACAATGAGCAGTTCTTC; cdr3_aa: CASSLGRGGTSYNEQFF
d_call: .; j_call: TRBJ1-4; clone_size: .; v_call: TRBV18; cdr3_nt: TGTGCCAGCTCACCACCAGGGGCCCGGGTAGAACTGTTTTTT; cdr3_aa: CASSPPGARVELFF
d_call: TRBD2; j_call: TRBJ2-3; clone_size: .; v_call: TRBV7-8; cdr3_nt: TGTGCCAGCAGCTTAGCGTCCTTAGCGGGGGGGCGCGCAGATACGCAGTATTTT; cdr3_aa: CASSLASLAGGRADTQYF
d_call: TRBD2; j_call: TRBJ2-7; clone_size: .; v_call: TRBV7-9; cdr3_nt: TGTGCCAGCAGCCCATCTGGCCGGGACTACTCCTACGAGCAGTACTTC; cdr3_aa: CASSPSGRDYSYEQYF
d_call: .; j_call: TRBJ1-3; clone_size: .; v_call: TRBV5-1; cdr3_nt: TGCGCCAGCAGCTTGGCCCCGGGAGGAAACACCATATATTTT; cdr3_aa: CASSLAPGGNTIYF
d_call: TRBD1; j_call: TRBJ2-3; clone_size: .; v_call: TRBV2; cdr3_nt: TGTGCCAGCAGGGGGTCAGAGACAGGGGTGGGTGCAGATACGCAGTATTTT; cdr3_aa: CASRGSETGVGADTQYF
d_call: .; j_call: TRBJ2-6; clone_size: .; v_call: TRBV7-6; cdr3_nt: TGTGCCAGCAGCTTAGGGGCCGGGGCTGGGGCCAACGTCCTGACTTTC; cdr3_aa: CASSLGAGAGANVLTF
d_call: .; j_call: TRBJ2-7; clone_size: .; v_call: TRBV5-1; cdr3_nt: TGCGCCAGCAGCTTGGAGGGGGGGAGCTCCTACGAGCAGTACTTC; cdr3_aa: CASSLEGGSSYEQYF
d_call: .; j_call: TRBJ2-6; clone_size: few; v_call: TRBV5-1; cdr3_nt: TGCGCCAGCAGTTATGGGGGCGCGGTCGGGGCCAACGTCCTGACTTTC; cdr3_aa: CASSYGGAVGANVLTF
d_call: .; j_call: TRBJ2-4; clone_size: few; v_call: TRBV5-6; cdr3_nt: TGTGCCAGCAGTACGCAGTTAGCCAAAAACATTCAGTACTTC; cdr3_aa: CASSTQLAKNIQYF
d_call: .; j_call: TRBJ2-7; clone_size: .; v_call: TRBV4-1; cdr3_nt: TGCGCCAGCAGCCCAGGGGGAGGTGGGTACGAGCAGTACTTC; cdr3_aa: CASSPGGGGYEQYF
d_call: TRBD1; j_call: TRBJ2-7; clone_size: .; v_call: TRBV6-1; cdr3_nt: TGTGCCAGCAGTGAAAGGGACAGGGCTCTCTCCTACGAGCAGTACTTC; cdr3_aa: CASSERDRALSYEQYF
d_call: TRBD1; j_call: TRBJ1-4; clone_size: .; v_call: TRBV6-5; cdr3_nt: TGTGCCAGCAGCAGGGACAGGGATAATGAAAAACTGTTTTTT; cdr3_aa: CASSRDRDNEKLFF
d_call: .; j_call: TRBJ2-7; clone_size: .; v_call: TRBV7-9; cdr3_nt: TGTGCCAGCAGCTTAATTGCGAGGTCTCAGTCCTACGAGCAGTACTTC; cdr3_aa: CASSLIARSQSYEQYF
d_call: .; j_call: TRBJ1-6; clone_size: .; v_call: TRBV2; cdr3_nt: TGTGCCAGCAGTGATAACGACAGTTCGAATTCACCCCTCCACTTT; cdr3_aa: CASSDNDSSNSPLHF
d_call: TRBD1; j_call: TRBJ1-2; clone_size: .; v_call: TRBV9; cdr3_nt: TGTGCCAGCAGCGTAGCTACGGGACAGGGAACCTATGGCTACACCTTC; cdr3_aa: CASSVATGQGTYGYTF
d_call: TRBD2; j_call: TRBJ2-5; clone_size: .; v_call: TRBV5-1; cdr3_nt: TGCGCCAGCAGCGGGCCTAGCGGGGGAAGGGAGACCCAGTACTTC; cdr3_aa: CASSGPSGGRETQYF
d_call: .; j_call: TRBJ1-5; clone_size: .; v_call: TRBV18; cdr3_nt: TGTGCCAGCCCAGATGTGAGGCGAAACGTTCCCCAGCATTTT; cdr3_aa: CASPDVRRNVPQHF
d_call: .; j_call: TRBJ2-2; clone_size: few; v_call: TRBV11-1; cdr3_nt: TGTGCCAGCAGAAGGGGAGGCGGCACCGGGGAGCTGTTTTTT; cdr3_aa: CASRRGGGTGELFF
d_call: .; j_call: TRBJ1-1; clone_size: .; v_call: TRBV7-7; cdr3_nt: TGTGCCAGCAGCCCTTCCACAGGGATGAACACTGAAGCTTTCTTT; cdr3_aa: CASSPSTGMNTEAFF
d_call: .; j_call: TRBJ1-5; clone_size: .; v_call: TRBV7-9; cdr3_nt: TGTGCCAGCAGCTCGGAGGGACGGCAGCCCCAGCATTTT; cdr3_aa: CASSSEGRQPQHF
d_call: .; j_call: TRBJ1-2; clone_size: .; v_call: TRBV6-5; cdr3_nt: TGTGCCAGCAGTCCGGACGGGACTTATGGCTACACCTTC; cdr3_aa: CASSPDGTYGYTF
d_call: .; j_call: TRBJ1-1; clone_size: few; v_call: TRBV6-5; cdr3_nt: TGTGCCAGCAGTTACCAGGGTACGAACACTGAAGCTTTCTTT; cdr3_aa: CASSYQGTNTEAFF
d_call: TRBD1; j_call: TRBJ1-1; clone_size: .; v_call: TRBV4-3; cdr3_nt: TGCGCCAGCAGCAAAGGACAGGGGAACACTGAAGCTTTCTTT; cdr3_aa: CASSKGQGNTEAFF
d_call: .; j_call: TRBJ1-2; clone_size: .; v_call: TRBV5-4; cdr3_nt: TGTGCCAGCAGCTTATGGCCCTCATATGGCTACACCTTC; cdr3_aa: CASSLWPSYGYTF
d_call: .; j_call: TRBJ2-7; clone_size: .; v_call: TRBV5-4; cdr3_nt: TGTGCCAGCAGCCAAGAGTACGAGCAGTACTTC; cdr3_aa: CASSQEYEQYF
d_call: TRBD1; j_call: TRBJ1-6; clone_size: .; v_call: TRBV13; cdr3_nt: TGTGCCAGCAGCTCCCGGACAGGGGCAAATTCACCCCTCCACTTT; cdr3_aa: CASSSRTGANSPLHF
d_call: TRBD1; j_call: TRBJ1-1; clone_size: .; v_call: TRBV28; cdr3_nt: TGTGCCAGCAACAACAGGGGTCGTTGGGCTTTCTTT; cdr3_aa: CASNNRGRWAFF
d_call: TRBD2; j_call: TRBJ2-3; clone_size: .; v_call: TRBV5-1; cdr3_nt: TGCGCCAGCAGTCCCTCGATTGGGGGGGGTGAAGATACGCAGTATTTT; cdr3_aa: CASSPSIGGGEDTQYF
d_call: .; j_call: TRBJ1-5; clone_size: .; v_call: TRBV5-6; cdr3_nt: TGTGCCAGCAGCTCGGGGAGCAATCAGCCCCAGCATTTT; cdr3_aa: CASSSGSNQPQHF
d_call: TRBD2; j_call: TRBJ2-1; clone_size: .; v_call: TRBV11-1; cdr3_nt: TGTGCCAGCAGCCTCGGGGGGGCCTTTACCTACAATGAGCAGTTCTTC; cdr3_aa: CASSLGGAFTYNEQFF
d_call: .; j_call: TRBJ1-5; clone_size: .; v_call: TRBV6-1; cdr3_nt: TGTGCCAGCAGTGCGGACAGTACGTATCAGCCCCAGCATTTT; cdr3_aa: CASSADSTYQPQHF
d_call: TRBD1; j_call: TRBJ1-1; clone_size: once; v_call: TRBV7-6; cdr3_nt: TGTGCCAGCAGCGCGACAGGGGGGCACACTGAAGCTTTCTTT; cdr3_aa: CASSATGGHTEAFF
d_call: .; j_call: TRBJ1-1; clone_size: .; v_call: TRBV11-3; cdr3_nt: TGTGCCAGCAGCAGGACAGTGAACACTGAAGCTTTCTTT; cdr3_aa: CASSRTVNTEAFF